This passage covers 15 T cell receptor beta chains from one sample sequenced in a study of CD8 T cells in Susac syndrome (dated 2019 in TCRdb). The library relied on the immunoSEQ multiplex PCR assay. RNA was extracted using the RNeasy kit, and about 0.45 to 1 ug of the RNA was reverse transcribed with random hexamers. TCRdb reprocessed the public reads (quality trimming at Q25 with fastp, clone calling with MiXCR) and kept in-frame beta chains. Records with the same CDR3 protein are collapsed into one entry carrying the most frequent genes and DNA. This sample lists fewer than 85,000 distinct CDR3 sequences; about 95% were detected once. The top ten hold around 0.4% of the sample. Sequencing used CD8+ T cells from PBMCs. The receptors derive from a human donor with multiple sclerosis.

The rearrangement links TRBV11-2 to TRBJ2-7; D is possibly TRBD1 or TRBD2 (6 bases each). Trimming stripped 4 bases from V and 5 bases from J, with 18 bases between. Germline V gene sequence: CDR1 SGHAT, CDR2 FQNNGV. This CDR3 has 15 residues. CDR3 bases: TGTGCCAGCAGCTCCGGGACACGGGGGTTGGACGAGCAGTACTTC. This codes for CASSSGTRGLDEQYF.

This clonotype was found a few times. The chain has TRBV7-9 and TRBJ2-4; D is unresolved. Germline-derived CDR1 and CDR2 are SEHNR and FQNEAQ (reference sequence). This CDR3 comprises 14 residues. V was pared by 1 base and J by 0 bases, with 4 bases between. For the CDR3, the DNA is TGTGCCAGCAGCTTAGGGCTAGCCAAAAACATTCAGTACTTC. The encoded protein is CASSLGLAKNIQYF.

The DNA for the CDR3 is TGCAGCGTTGGAGGGGGAGCTTTCTTT. It yields the protein CSVGGGAFF. The chain is built from TRBV29-1 and TRBJ1-1; TRBD1 is a possible D gene (6 bases). Germline CDR1 reads SQVTM; CDR2 reads ANQGSEA. The CDR3 is made up of 9 amino acids. The V and J ends lost 4 bases and 10 bases respectively, with 7 bases between them. The full variable domain, with the rest looked up from reference TRBV29-1 and TRBJ1-1, is SAVISQKPSRDICQRGTSLTIQCQVDSQVTMMFWYRQQPGQSLTLIATANQGSEATYESGFVIDKFPISRPNLTFSTLTVSNMSPEDSSIYLCSVGGGAFFGQGTRLTVV.

V and J are TRBV4-1 and TRBJ1-1; the match to TRBD1 covers 7 bases. Germline V gene lookup returns CDR1 MGHRA and CDR2 YSYEKL. The CDR3 has 15 amino acids. The ends lost 4 bases at V and 3 bases at J; junction bases unmatched: 8. The CDR3 nucleotides are TGCGCCAGCAGCCGCGGACAGGAGATATACACTGAAGCTTTCTTT. Encoded protein: CASSRGQEIYTEAFF.

J is TRBJ2-4 and V is TRBV3-1, with 7 bases matching TRBD2. Unmatched junction bases numbered 10, after V lost 4 bases and J lost 7 bases. This CDR3 comprises 15 residues. Germline CDR1 reads LGHDT; CDR2 reads YNNKEL (reference sequence). CDR3 amino acids: CASSPQGGLGNIQYF. In DNA, the CDR3 is TGTGCCAGCAGCCCTCAAGGAGGACTAGGGAACATTCAGTACTTC.

The CDR3 is CASGPGRTYEQYF. The CDR3 region has the DNA TGTGCCAGCGGTCCAGGACGAACCTACGAGCAGTACTTC. The chain uses TRBV6-5 and TRBJ2-7, with unresolved D. Germline V CDR1 and CDR2: MNHEY, SVGAGI. This CDR3 has 13 amino acids. V was trimmed by 8 bases and J by 2 bases, leaving 13 bases between them.

This chain connects TRBV19 to TRBJ1-5; no clear D gene. The germline V gene has CDR1 LNHDA and CDR2 SQIVND (reference sequence). This CDR3 region has 12 residues. Trimming shortened V by 1 base and J by 6 bases, and 4 bases separated the two germline ends. The CDR3 protein is CASSIGGQPQHF. The CDR3 DNA follows: TGTGCCAGTAGTATAGGGGGTCAGCCCCAGCATTTT.

The rearrangement joins TRBV6-1 to TRBJ2-5; 8 bases fit TRBD2. V lost 4 bases to trimming and J lost 1 base; unmatched junction nucleotides: 2. Germline V gives CDR1 MNHNS, CDR2 SASEGT. The CDR3 covers 14 residues. CDR3 in DNA: TGTGCCAGCAGTGGACTAGCGACCCAAGAGACCCAGTACTTC. Residues: CASSGLATQETQYF.

The chain uses TRBV12-3 or TRBV12-4 and TRBJ1-1; 7 positions agree with TRBD1. The CDR3 length is 12 residues. V was clipped by 5 bases and J by 5 bases; unmatched bases: 2. The CDR3 protein is CASSQGETEAFF. For the CDR3, the DNA is TGTGCCAGCAGTCAGGGGGAGACTGAAGCTTTCTTT.

The chain couples TRBV6-5 to TRBJ1-1, with 8 nucleotides matching TRBD1. Germline loops: CDR1 MNHEY, CDR2 SVGAGI. This CDR3 spans 13 amino acids. V was clipped by 6 bases and J by 5 bases; unmatched bases: 5. CDR3 nucleotide sequence: TGTGCCAGCAGGGAAAGACAGGGGACTGAAGCTTTCTTT. Its protein is CASRERQGTEAFF.

The V call is TRBV29-1, the J call TRBJ2-7; 8 bases line up with TRBD1. The CDR3 length is 20 residues. Germline assignment: CDR1 SQVTM and CDR2 ANQGSEA. V shed 4 bases, J shed 5 bases, and the junction held 28 bases outside the gene matches. The CDR3 DNA reads as TGCAGCGTTGTTCATGGGGCAGGGGGCGTCCGAAAGGACCTTACTGACGAGCAGTACTTC. Residues: CSVVHGAGGVRKDLTDEQYF.

V is TRBV29-1 and J is TRBJ2-1; D gene uncertain. Looked up from germline, CDR1 is SQVTM and CDR2 is ANQGSEA. Trimming cost V 4 bases and J 5 bases, with 3 bases left between them. The CDR3 is made up of 10 amino acids. The CDR3: CSVVDNEQFF. CDR3 nucleotides: TGCAGCGTTGTAGACAATGAGCAGTTCTTC.

The chain is built from TRBV27 and TRBJ2-1; 9 bases are shared with TRBD1. The germline V gene encodes CDR1 MNHEY and CDR2 SMNVEV (reference sequence). Losses at the gene ends were 0 bases for V and 1 base for J; bases not matched to a gene: 1. The length of the CDR3 is 16 residues. The CDR3 coding sequence is TGTGCCAGCAGTTTATCCGGGACAGGGTCCTACAATGAGCAGTTCTTC. Protein sequence: CASSLSGTGSYNEQFF.

The table lists this clonotype with a few counts. The chain couples TRBV27 to TRBJ1-2; the D gene is possibly TRBD1 (5 bases). V was shortened by 2 bases and J by 3 bases, with 7 bases between the two germline ends. Germline V lookup: CDR1 MNHEY, CDR2 SMNVEV (reference sequence). The CDR3 has 13 residues. CDR3 sequence (DNA): TGTGCCAGCAGTTTAGGGGGTGACTATGGCTACACCTTC. Protein: CASSLGGDYGYTF.

The chain recombines TRBV4-3 with TRBJ2-3, with D unresolved. Trimming took off 4 bases at V and 4 bases at J, with 18 bases between the two ends. The CDR3 is 16 residues long. Germline values: CDR1 LGHNA, CDR2 YSLEER. CDR3 sequence (DNA): TGCGCCAGCAGCCCGCCAGGTTATCGCGAGGCAGATACGCAGTATTTT. Translated, it gives CASSPPGYREADTQYF.